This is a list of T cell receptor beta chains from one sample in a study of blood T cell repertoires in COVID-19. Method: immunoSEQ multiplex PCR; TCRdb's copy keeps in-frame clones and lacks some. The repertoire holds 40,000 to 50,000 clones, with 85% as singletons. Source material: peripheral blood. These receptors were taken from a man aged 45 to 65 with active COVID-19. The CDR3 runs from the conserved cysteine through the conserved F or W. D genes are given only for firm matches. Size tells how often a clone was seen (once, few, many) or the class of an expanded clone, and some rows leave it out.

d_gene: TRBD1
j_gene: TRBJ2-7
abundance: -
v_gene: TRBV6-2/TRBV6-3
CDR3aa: CASSWGQGPGEQYF
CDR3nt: TGTGCCAGCAGTTGGGGACAGGGCCCCGGGGAGCAGTACTTC

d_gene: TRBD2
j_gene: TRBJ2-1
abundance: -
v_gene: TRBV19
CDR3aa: CASSSGLAAYNEQFF
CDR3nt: TGTGCCAGTAGCTCAGGACTAGCGGCTTACAATGAGCAGTTCTTC

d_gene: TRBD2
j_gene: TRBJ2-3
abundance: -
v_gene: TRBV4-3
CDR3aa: CASSQGLALADTQYF
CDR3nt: TGCGCCAGCAGCCAAGGACTAGCATTAGCAGATACGCAGTATTTT

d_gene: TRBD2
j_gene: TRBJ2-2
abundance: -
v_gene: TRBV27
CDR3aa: CASALSGTHTGELFF
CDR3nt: TGTGCCAGCGCCCTTAGCGGGACCCACACCGGGGAGCTGTTTTTT

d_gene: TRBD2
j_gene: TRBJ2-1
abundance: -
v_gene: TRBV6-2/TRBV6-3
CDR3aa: CASSYGLAGSEQFF
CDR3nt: TGTGCCAGCAGTTACGGTCTAGCGGGGAGTGAGCAGTTCTTC

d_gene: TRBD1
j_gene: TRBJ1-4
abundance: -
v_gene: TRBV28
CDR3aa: CASSSPGQGNEKLFF
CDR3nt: TGTGCCAGCAGTTCTCCGGGACAGGGCAATGAAAAACTGTTTTTT

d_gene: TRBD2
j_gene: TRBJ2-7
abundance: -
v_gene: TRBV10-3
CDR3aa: CAISDSGRESYEQYF
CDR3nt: TGTGCCATCAGTGATAGCGGGAGAGAGTCCTACGAGCAGTACTTC

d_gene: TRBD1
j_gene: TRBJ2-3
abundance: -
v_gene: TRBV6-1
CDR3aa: CASSGHRRGRTDTQYF
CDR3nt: TGTGCCAGCAGTGGACACAGAAGGGGGCGAACAGATACGCAGTATTTT

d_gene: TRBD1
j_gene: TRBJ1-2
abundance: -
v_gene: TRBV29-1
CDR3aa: CSVEDRGGVYGYTF
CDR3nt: TGCAGCGTTGAAGATCGAGGGGGCGTCTATGGCTACACCTTC

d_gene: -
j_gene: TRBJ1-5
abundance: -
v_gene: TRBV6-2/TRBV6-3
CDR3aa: CASSPHGSNQPQHF
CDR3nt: TGTGCCAGCAGCCCTCACGGTAGCAATCAGCCCCAGCATTTT

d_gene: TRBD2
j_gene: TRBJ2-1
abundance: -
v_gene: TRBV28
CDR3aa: CASSKRTSGRNEQFF
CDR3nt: TGTGCCAGCAGCAAAAGGACTAGCGGGAGGAATGAGCAGTTCTTC

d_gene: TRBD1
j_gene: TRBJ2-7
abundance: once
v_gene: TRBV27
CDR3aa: CASSRPGTGIGEQYF
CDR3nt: TGTGCCAGCAGTCGGCCCGGGACAGGGATCGGGGAGCAGTACTTC

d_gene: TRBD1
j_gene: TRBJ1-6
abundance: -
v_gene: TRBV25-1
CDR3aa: CASSAGDRGTNSPLHF
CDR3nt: TGTGCCAGCAGTGCCGGGGACAGGGGAACGAATTCACCCCTCCACTTT

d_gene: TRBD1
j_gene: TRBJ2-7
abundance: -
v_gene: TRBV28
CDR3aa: CASSPTGTGGYEQYF
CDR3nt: TGTGCCAGCAGTCCAACCGGGACAGGGGGCTACGAGCAGTACTTC

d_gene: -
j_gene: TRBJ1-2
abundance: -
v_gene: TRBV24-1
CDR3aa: CATSDPDYGYTF
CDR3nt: TGTGCCACCAGTGATCCAGACTATGGCTACACCTTC

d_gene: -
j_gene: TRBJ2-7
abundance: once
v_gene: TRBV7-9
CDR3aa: CASSLADSLYPQYF
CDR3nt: TGTGCCAGCAGCTTAGCGGACAGCTTATACCCTCAGTACTTC

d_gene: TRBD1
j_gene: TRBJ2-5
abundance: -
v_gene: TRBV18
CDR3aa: CASSDGTGEETQYF
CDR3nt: TGTGCCAGCTCAGACGGGACAGGGGAGGAGACCCAGTACTTC

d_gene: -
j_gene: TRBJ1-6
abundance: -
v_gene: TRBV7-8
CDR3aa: CASSPYRESPLHF
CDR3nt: TGTGCCAGCAGCCCCTACAGGGAATCACCCCTCCACTTT

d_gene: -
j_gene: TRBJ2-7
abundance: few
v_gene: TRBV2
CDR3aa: CASSEGREQYF
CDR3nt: TGTGCCAGCAGTGAAGGGCGGGAGCAGTACTTC

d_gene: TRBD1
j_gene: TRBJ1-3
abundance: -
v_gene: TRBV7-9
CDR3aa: CASGQGLRNTIYF
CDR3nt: TGTGCCAGCGGACAGGGTCTTCGAAACACCATATATTTT

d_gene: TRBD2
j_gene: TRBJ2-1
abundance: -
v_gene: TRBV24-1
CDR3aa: CATIRFVAGRAGNEQFF
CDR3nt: TGTGCCACCATAAGGTTTGTAGCGGGGAGGGCGGGCAATGAGCAGTTCTTC

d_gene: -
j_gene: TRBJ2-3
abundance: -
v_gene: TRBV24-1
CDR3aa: CATSAQGEPTDTQYF
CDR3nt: TGTGCCACCAGTGCCCAGGGCGAACCCACAGATACGCAGTATTTT

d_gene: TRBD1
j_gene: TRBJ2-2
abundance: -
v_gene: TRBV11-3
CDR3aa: CASSWNRGQTGELFF
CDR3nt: TGTGCCAGCAGCTGGAATAGGGGGCAGACCGGGGAGCTGTTTTTT

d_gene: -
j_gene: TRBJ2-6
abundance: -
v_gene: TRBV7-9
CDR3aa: CASSLGQDSGANVLTF
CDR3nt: TGTGCCAGCAGCTTAGGTCAGGACTCTGGGGCCAACGTCCTGACTTTC

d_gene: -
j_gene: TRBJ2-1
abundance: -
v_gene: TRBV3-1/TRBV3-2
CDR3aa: CASSNLFGSGNEQFF
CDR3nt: TGTGCCAGCAGTAATCTATTTGGGAGTGGGAATGAGCAGTTCTTC

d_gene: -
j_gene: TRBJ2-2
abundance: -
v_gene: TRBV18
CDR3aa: CASSPPLASRYTGELFF
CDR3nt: TGTGCCAGCTCACCACCTCTCGCCTCCAGGTACACCGGGGAGCTGTTTTTT

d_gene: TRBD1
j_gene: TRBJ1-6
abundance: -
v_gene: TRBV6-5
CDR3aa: CASRREGGDNSPLHF
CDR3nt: TGTGCCAGCAGGAGGGAAGGGGGCGATAATTCACCCCTCCACTTT